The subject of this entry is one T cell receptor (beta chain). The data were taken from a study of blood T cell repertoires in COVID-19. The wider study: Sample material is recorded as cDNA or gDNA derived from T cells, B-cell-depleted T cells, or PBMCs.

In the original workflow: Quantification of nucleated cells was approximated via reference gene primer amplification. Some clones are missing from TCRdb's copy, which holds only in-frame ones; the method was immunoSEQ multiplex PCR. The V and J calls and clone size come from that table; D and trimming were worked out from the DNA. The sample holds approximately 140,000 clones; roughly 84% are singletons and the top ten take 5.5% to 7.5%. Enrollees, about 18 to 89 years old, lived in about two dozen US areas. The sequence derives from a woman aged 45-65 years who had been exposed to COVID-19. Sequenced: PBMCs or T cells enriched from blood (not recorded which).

CDR3 residues: CATSDPLAGGRNEQFF. The CDR3, as DNA: TGTGCCACCAGTGACCCCCTAGCGGGGGGGCGCAATGAGCAGTTCTTC. The V call is TRBV24-1, the J call TRBJ2-1; 12 bases map to TRBD2. V dropped 4 bases and J dropped 6; count of bases not matched to a gene: 6. From germline, CDR1 is KGHDR and CDR2 SFDVKD. The CDR3 spans 16 residues.